A selection of T cell receptor beta chains follows, all from one sample in a study of early T cells in non-severe SARS-CoV-2 infection. TCRdb processed the 5' RACE reads anew with MiXCR; each CDR3 protein has one entry. The table has more than 80,000 distinct CDR3 sequences, around 15% seen once. Sequencing input: whole blood. These receptors were collected from an adult who was a healthcare worker with PCR-confirmed SARS-CoV-2 infection or an uninfected control (not recorded which). The CDR3 runs from the conserved cysteine through the conserved F or W. Fields, in order: J gene, D gene, clone size, V gene, CDR3 protein, CDR3 DNA. A D gene is named only where the DNA matches it firmly. The listing skips clone size in some rows; elsewhere it reads once, few, many or a size class.

>TRBJ1-5|.|.|TRBV27
CASSLGGMGQPQHF
TGTGCCAGCAGTTTAGGAGGTATGGGTCAGCCCCAGCATTTT
>TRBJ2-1|TRBD1|few|TRBV28
CASSLGQLFF
TGTGCCAGCAGTTTGGGACAGTTGTTCTTC
>TRBJ2-3|.|few|TRBV4-1
CASTNAGSGTQYF
TGCGCCAGCACCAACGCCGGGAGCGGTACGCAGTATTTT
>TRBJ1-1|.|few|TRBV7-6
CASSSPGNTEVFF
TGTGCCAGCAGCTCCCCAGGGAATACTGAAGTTTTCTTT
>TRBJ1-1|TRBD1|many|TRBV5-1
CASSVTGPNTEAFF
TGCGCCAGCAGTGTGACAGGGCCGAACACTGAAGCTTTCTTT
>TRBJ1-6|.|few|TRBV6-6
CASSYSQTNSPLHF
TGTGCCAGCAGTTACTCGCAGACAAATTCACCCCTCCACTTT
>TRBJ2-7|TRBD2|.|TRBV13
CASSFLAGGDEQYF
TGTGCCAGCAGCTTCCTAGCGGGAGGGGACGAGCAGTACTTC
>TRBJ2-7|TRBD1|.|TRBV4-1
CASSPNRGPYEQYF
TGCGCCAGCAGCCCAAACAGGGGCCCGTACGAGCAGTACTTC
>TRBJ2-5|.|.|TRBV27
CASSPSRQVQETQYF
TGTGCCAGCAGTCCCTCTCGACAAGTCCAAGAGACCCAGTACTTC
>TRBJ2-7|TRBD2|few|TRBV20-1
CSAPLPLAGSYEQYF
TGCAGTGCCCCGCTCCCCCTAGCGGGTTCCTACGAGCAGTACTTC
>TRBJ2-7|.|many|TRBV9
CASSSPDSPYEQYF
TGTGCCAGCAGCTCCCCCGACAGCCCCTACGAGCAGTACTTC
>TRBJ1-1|TRBD1|few|TRBV12-3/TRBV12-4
CASSWDRENTEAFF
TGTGCCAGCAGTTGGGACAGGGAAAACACTGAAGCTTTCTTT
>TRBJ2-5|.|few|TRBV10-2
CASSDPTGRYGETQYF
TGCGCCAGCAGTGATCCCACCGGTCGTTACGGGGAGACCCAGTACTTC
>TRBJ2-1|TRBD2|.|TRBV9
CASSVDIAGGSNEQFF
TGTGCCAGCAGCGTCGATATAGCGGGAGGGTCGAATGAGCAGTTCTTC
>TRBJ2-5|.|.|TRBV29-1
CSVSGASQQETQYF
TGCAGCGTGAGTGGGGCTAGCCAACAAGAGACCCAGTACTTC
>TRBJ1-1|.|.|TRBV28
CASLTVNTEAFF
TGTGCCAGCCTAACAGTGAACACTGAAGCTTTCTTT
>TRBJ2-3|.|.|TRBV14
CASSQDSGRRLLTSTDTQYF
TGTGCCAGCAGCCAAGATTCGGGGCGGAGACTACTAACTTCCACAGATACGCAGTATTTT
>TRBJ1-5|.|.|TRBV7-9
CASSQGGLRQPQHF
TGTGCCAGCAGCCAAGGAGGGTTAAGGCAGCCCCAGCATTTT
>TRBJ2-6|.|few|TRBV7-9
CASSSTLSSGANVLTF
TGTGCCAGCAGCTCGACACTTAGCTCTGGGGCCAACGTCCTGACTTTC
>TRBJ1-1|TRBD1|few|TRBV7-2
CASSSRDRGVTEAFF
TGTGCCAGCAGCTCCCGGGACAGGGGGGTTACTGAAGCTTTCTTT
>TRBJ2-7|.|.|TRBV5-6
CASSLGQNTYEQYF
TGTGCCAGCAGCTTGGGACAAAACACCTACGAGCAGTACTTC
>TRBJ2-7|TRBD2|many|TRBV27
CASSLGSSGTSEQYF
TGTGCCAGCAGTTTGGGGTCTAGCGGGACTTCCGAGCAGTACTTC
>TRBJ2-7|.|.|TRBV20-1
CSVWGSGGFYEQYF
TGCAGTGTCTGGGGCAGTGGGGGCTTTTACGAGCAGTACTTC
>TRBJ1-5|.|.|TRBV9
CASSVEAQPGGDQPQHF
TGTGCCAGCAGCGTAGAGGCCCAGCCAGGAGGCGATCAGCCCCAGCATTTT
>TRBJ2-2|.|.|TRBV7-7
CASSPLTLGELFF
TGTGCCAGCAGCCCATTAACCCTCGGGGAGCTGTTTTTT
>TRBJ2-2|.|.|TRBV7-2
CASSRVFSGELFF
TGTGCCAGCAGCCGCGTATTTTCCGGGGAGCTGTTTTTT
>TRBJ1-1|.|.|TRBV6-6
CASSPAGIDTEAFF
TGTGCCAGCAGTCCCGCCGGGATCGACACTGAAGCTTTCTTT
>TRBJ2-3|.|.|TRBV27
CASSLRTGGTDTQYF
TGTGCCAGCAGTTTACGGACGGGGGGCACAGATACGCAGTATTTT
>TRBJ2-2|TRBD1|.|TRBV20-1
CSARSETGANTGELFF
TGCAGTGCTAGATCCGAGACAGGGGCGAACACCGGGGAGCTGTTTTTT
>TRBJ2-3|.|.|TRBV9
CASSTIEGTDTQYF
TGTGCCAGCAGCACGATTGAAGGCACAGATACGCAGTATTTT
>TRBJ1-5|.|few|TRBV7-7
CASSLGLQYEPNQPQHF
TGTGCCAGCAGCTTAGGTCTCCAATACGAGCCCAATCAGCCCCAGCATTTT
>TRBJ2-1|.|few|TRBV28
CASSLYRPEQFF
TGTGCCAGCAGTTTATATCGGCCAGAGCAGTTCTTC
>TRBJ1-3|.|many|TRBV6-4
CASSALAGAGNTIYF
TGTGCCAGCAGTGCCTTAGCCGGGGCTGGAAACACCATATATTTT
>TRBJ2-2|.|.|TRBV30
CAWTGFLAGELFF
TGTGCCTGGACCGGATTTTTGGCCGGGGAGCTGTTTTTT
>TRBJ2-1|.|medium-sized|TRBV7-6
CASSLSELYNEQFF
TGTGCCAGCAGCTTGTCGGAACTTTACAATGAGCAGTTCTTC
>TRBJ2-4|.|few|TRBV11-2
CASSLDRASPIQYF
TGTGCCAGCAGCTTAGATCGGGCCTCCCCGATTCAGTACTTC
>TRBJ1-1|.|few|TRBV14
CASSSLGAAFF
TGTGCCAGCAGCTCATTGGGGGCAGCTTTCTTT
>TRBJ1-4|.|.|TRBV12-3/TRBV12-4
CASCVVTNEKLFF
TGTGCCTCCTGTGTGGTCACTAATGAAAAACTGTTTTTT
>TRBJ2-1|TRBD1|.|TRBV5-1
CASRRTGQGAREQFF
TGCGCCAGCAGGCGAACGGGACAGGGGGCGCGGGAGCAGTTCTTC
>TRBJ2-1|TRBD2|.|TRBV24-1
CATGEGGADNEQFF
TGTGCCACAGGGGAGGGAGGGGCCGACAATGAGCAGTTCTTC
>TRBJ2-1|.|.|TRBV12-3/TRBV12-4
CASSLGPGNEQFF
TGTGCCAGCAGTTTAGGTCCGGGGAATGAGCAGTTCTTC
>TRBJ2-3|.|.|TRBV12-3/TRBV12-4
CASRLGHSTDTQYF
TGTGCCAGCAGGTTGGGCCACTCCACAGATACGCAGTATTTT
>TRBJ1-1|.|few|TRBV7-8
CASRAHGTADAEAFF
TGTGCCAGCAGGGCACACGGGACTGCGGACGCTGAAGCTTTCTTT
>TRBJ2-5|.|many|TRBV6-5
CASRFGQTQYF
TGTGCCAGCAGATTCGGTCAGACCCAGTACTTC
>TRBJ2-1|TRBD2|few|TRBV3-1
CASSHRGPGLAGGDSYNEQFF
TGTGCCAGCAGCCACCGGGGGCCCGGACTAGCGGGCGGCGACTCCTACAATGAGCAGTTCTTC